Listed here are 20 T cell receptor beta chains from one sample, sequenced in a study of post-analysis software for immune sequencing data. Broader study findings: TRBV segments more frequent in patients than in controls numbered five and included TRBV5-6, TRBV5-1 and TRBV20-1.

Their specific antigens are unknown. Researchers reported that TCR beta cDNA libraries carried unique molecular identifiers. TCRdb reprocessed the PCR reads via MiXCR and lists one record per CDR3 protein. The table records under 200,000 distinct CDR3 sequences, 29% of them present only once. Sequences were obtained from blood. These receptors all come from a girl aged 2-17 years with multiple sclerosis.

The J gene is TRBJ1-2, the V gene TRBV7-2; 9 nucleotides align to TRBD1. Germline V lookup: CDR1 SGHTA, CDR2 FQGNSA. With V trimmed by 4 bases and J by 7 bases, 16 bases remained unmatched. The CDR3 contains 17 residues. CDR3 DNA: TGTGCCAGCAGCTCCTGGTGGACAGGGGAGATGCGGATTGGCTACACCTTC. Translation gives CASSSWWTGEMRIGYTF.

This clonotype was counted many times. The CDR3 loop reads CSARAPRGTGGGYEQYF. The CDR3 region has the DNA TGCAGTGCTAGAGCCCCTCGAGGGACAGGGGGCGGATACGAGCAGTACTTC. The chain carries TRBV20-1 and TRBJ2-7, with 12 positions matching TRBD1. In germline, CDR1 is DFQATT, CDR2 SNEGSKA (reference sequence). The CDR3 covers 17 residues. Trimming at V came to 1 base and at J to 4 bases, leaving 11 bases not matched to a gene.

This clonotype was seen a handful of times. V is TRBV20-1 and J is TRBJ1-2, with 8 bases identical to TRBD1. V trimming: 7 bases; J trimming: 8 bases; junction bases outside the gene matches: 27. The CDR3 consists of 18 residues. Germline loops: CDR1 DFQATT, CDR2 SNEGSKA (reference sequence). CDR3 protein: CSVKRGMGKFTGGEGYTF. DNA for the CDR3: TGCAGTGTTAAAAGGGGCATGGGGAAGTTTACAGGGGGAGAAGGCTACACCTTC.

To note about this clonotype: A much larger clone is a single base away; this may be a read error. J is TRBJ2-6 and V is TRBV25-1; D remains ambiguous. Trimming cost V 2 bases and J 2 bases, with 7 bases left between them. In germline, CDR1 is MGHDK, CDR2 SYGVNS. CDR3 length equals 15 residues. The CDR3 protein is CASSEVGPGANVLTF. The CDR3 nucleotides are TGTGCCAGCAGTGAAGTAGGGCCTGGGGCCAACGTCCTGACTTTC.

The V call is TRBV12-5, the J call TRBJ2-1; perhaps TRBD1 as D (7 bases). The CDR3 sequence is 13 residues long. Germline CDR1 LGHNT, CDR2 FRNRAP. V lost 5 bases, J lost 12 bases, and 17 bases lay in between. This CDR3 is CASGGLGGGGQFF. DNA of the CDR3: TGTGCTAGTGGTGGTCTAGGAGGGGGCGGGCAGTTCTTC. The complete variable domain, with remaining parts taken from reference TRBV12-5 and TRBJ2-1, reads DARVTQTPRHKVTEMGQEVTMRCQPILGHNTVFWYRQTMMQGLELLAYFRNRAPLDDSGMPKDRFSAEMPDATLATLKIQPSEPRDSAVYFCASGGLGGGGQFFGPGTRLTVL.

This clonotype occurred a few times. V gene TRBV5-1 combines with J gene TRBJ2-1; D not certain. CDR1 SGHRS and CDR2 YFSETQ come from the germline V gene. The V end lost 1 base, the J end lost 10 bases, and 24 bases lay between the germline ends. This CDR3 is 17 amino acids long. CDR3 sequence reads: CASSLQGVIPPKYEQFF. The CDR3 nucleotides are TGCGCCAGCAGCTTGCAAGGAGTGATCCCCCCCAAATACGAGCAGTTCTTC.

This clonotype was recorded many times. The J gene is TRBJ2-5, the V gene TRBV7-9; maybe TRBD2 (5 bases). Germline V lookup: CDR1 SEHNR, CDR2 FQNEAQ (reference sequence). This CDR3 comprises 15 residues. V dropped 4 bases and J dropped 5 bases, with 17 bases sitting between them. Written as DNA, the CDR3 is TGTGCCAGCAGCTCCACGTACGGGGAGAAGGAGACCCAGTACTTC. It yields the protein CASSSTYGEKETQYF.

In DNA form, the CDR3 reads TGTGCCAGCACCCCGGACAGGGATAGCAATCAGCCCCAGCATTTT. Protein sequence: CASTPDRDSNQPQHF. The chain links TRBV27 to TRBJ1-5; the match to TRBD1 covers 8 bases. After removal of 7 bases from V and 0 bases from J, the junction contained 5 bases not matched to a gene. This CDR3 is built from 15 residues. The germline V gene has CDR1 MNHEY and CDR2 SMNVEV (reference sequence).

Details on this clonotype: This may come from a read error, since a much larger clone is one base off. This chain uses TRBV20-1 with TRBJ2-1; possible D gene TRBD2, 7 bases. The CDR3 extends over 14 amino acids. Looked up from germline, CDR1 is DFQATT and CDR2 is SNEGSKA (reference sequence). V dropped 2 bases and J dropped 2 bases, with 10 bases sitting between them. CDR3 region: CSARRGGTYNEQFF. The DNA of the CDR3 is TGCAGTGCTAGAAGGGGGGGCACCTACAATGAGCAGTTCTTC.

The CDR3 nucleotides read TGTGCCAGCAGTTACAGACGGGGGGAGGGTTTCTCTGGGGCCAACGTCCTGACTTTC. It yields the protein CASSYRRGEGFSGANVLTF. The rearrangement uses TRBV6-2 or TRBV6-3 and TRBJ2-6; 7 nucleotides agree with TRBD2. The CDR3 covers 19 residues. The ends lost 2 bases at V and 0 bases at J; junction bases unmatched: 10. Germline CDR1 MNHEY, CDR2 SVGEGT.

The chain has TRBV5-1 and TRBJ2-4; D is undetermined. The assigned J gene may be wrong: the sequence end matches TRBJ2-7 better. Germline-derived CDR1 and CDR2 are SGHRS and YFSETQ. This CDR3 has 12 amino acids. CDR3 nucleotide sequence: TGCGCCAGCAGCTTGGGTCACTTCGAGCAGTACTTC. This encodes CASSLGHFEQYF.

This clonotype was picked up a small number of times. This chain joins TRBV19 and TRBJ1-4; weak D call: TRBD1 (5 bases). The CDR3 sequence is 12 residues long. Germline V gene sequence: CDR1 LNHDA, CDR2 SQIVND (reference sequence). Trimming pared 10 bases from V and 8 bases from J, leaving 14 bases between. The CDR3 here is CATGAGREKLFF. The CDR3 DNA is TGTGCCACCGGGGCAGGGCGAGAAAAACTGTTTTTT.

This clonotype showed up many times. This rearrangement joins TRBV6-6 to TRBJ2-1; a possible D gene is TRBD2 (5 bases). V lost 0 bases and J 10 bases, leaving 13 bases between the germline ends. Germline loops: CDR1 MNHNY, CDR2 SVGAGI (reference sequence). This CDR3 is built from 14 residues. The CDR3 is CASSYSWTPGEQFF. CDR3 coding DNA: TGTGCCAGCAGTTACTCTTGGACTCCCGGCGAGCAGTTCTTC.

This sequence joins TRBV7-8 and TRBJ2-1, with 14 bases identical to TRBD2. The CDR3 runs to 20 residues. The V and J ends lost 6 bases and 0 bases, in that order; junction bases with no gene match: 13. Germline V gene sequence: CDR1 SGHVS, CDR2 FQNEAQ. The CDR3 reads CASSPRRGLAGESSYNEQFF. CDR3 DNA: TGTGCCAGCAGTCCCCGCAGGGGACTAGCGGGAGAGAGCTCCTACAATGAGCAGTTCTTC.

This clonotype occurred a few times. V and J are TRBV7-9 and TRBJ1-1; D is unresolved. Germline V gene data show CDR1 as SEHNR and CDR2 as FQNEAQ (reference sequence). Trimming removed 5 bases from V and 5 bases from J, with 12 bases in between. CDR3 length equals 13 residues. CDR3 nucleotide sequence: TGTGCCAGCAGCCTACGCGCGTCAACTGAAGCTTTCTTT. Its protein product is CASSLRASTEAFF.

The CDR3 sequence: CASSSTGGAKNIQYF. CDR3 DNA: TGTGCCAGCAGTTCGACGGGGGGAGCCAAAAACATTCAGTACTTC. The rearrangement uses TRBV28 and TRBJ2-4; 7 positions agree with TRBD2. V lost 4 bases to trimming and J lost 0 bases; unmatched junction nucleotides: 3. The CDR3 runs 15 residues. Germline V gene lookup returns CDR1 MDHEN and CDR2 SYDVKM.

On this clonotype itself: Since the CDR3 does not end with the conserved phenylalanine or tryptophan, this likely comes from a read error. Here the CDR3 DNA reads TGCGCCAGCAGCTCGGGGGACGGGCTTCAGCCCCAGCATGTT. This gives the protein CASSSGDGLQPQHV. The gene calls are TRBV5-1 and TRBJ1-5; perhaps TRBD1 as D (5 bases). Trimming left V 3 bases short and J 6 bases short, with 13 bases between. In germline, CDR1 is SGHRS, CDR2 YFSETQ. The CDR3 consists of 14 residues.

This clonotype has only a few counts. Sequence at one end of the junction differs from germline and may be a read error. The gene calls are TRBV6-1 and TRBJ1-1, with 8 bases identical to TRBD1. The germline V gene has CDR1 MNHNS and CDR2 SASEGT. This CDR3 has 14 residues. CDR3 in DNA: TGTGCCAGCAGTGGCGACAGGGGAAACAGTGAAGCTTTCTTT. Its protein product is CASSGDRGNSEAFF.

There are many counts of this clonotype. The chain employs TRBV4-1 and TRBJ2-1; possible D gene TRBD1, 6 bases. CDR3 length: 14 amino acids. CDR1 MGHRA and CDR2 YSYEKL come from the germline V gene. The V end was cut by 0 bases, the J end by 9 bases, with 12 bases between. CDR3 coding DNA: TGCGCCAGCAGCCAAGAGAACACAGGGATTGAGCAGTTCTTC. Its protein product is CASSQENTGIEQFF.

This clonotype was observed a few times. The chain uses TRBV3-1 and TRBJ2-5, with 10 bases that match TRBD2. The CDR3 contains 17 residues. Germline V CDR1 and CDR2: LGHDT, YNNKEL (reference sequence). The ends lost 4 bases at V and 1 base at J; junction bases unmatched: 9. The DNA of the CDR3 is TGTGCCAGCAGCCTCGTGTTCACTAGCGGGGCCCAAGAGACCCAGTACTTC. Encoded protein: CASSLVFTSGAQETQYF.